This T cell receptor (beta chain) was sequenced for a study of spatial heterogeneity in lung cancer. Study-level points and caveats: The study found that expanded intratumoral alpha and beta TCR counts tracked tumor mutation counts.

The time point is: sample taken at primary tumor resection. TCRdb passed the 5' RACE reads through MiXCR, listing each CDR3 protein once. The sample consists of roughly 5,000 distinct CDR3 sequences, 15% to 20% of them appearing once. This clonotype counts as medium-sized. Its antigen is currently unknown. V gave up 1 base and J gave up 6 bases, with 16 bases separating them. The length of the CDR3 is 15 residues. Source: lung tumor tissue, taken at surgery. The chain couples TRBV12-3 or TRBV12-4 to TRBJ2-7; D remains ambiguous. The receptor was isolated from a male donor with early-stage non-small cell lung cancer. The CDR3 loop reads CASSLGGGRAPEQYF. CDR3 DNA: TGTGCCAGCAGTTTAGGAGGTGGGCGTGCCCCCGAGCAGTACTTC.